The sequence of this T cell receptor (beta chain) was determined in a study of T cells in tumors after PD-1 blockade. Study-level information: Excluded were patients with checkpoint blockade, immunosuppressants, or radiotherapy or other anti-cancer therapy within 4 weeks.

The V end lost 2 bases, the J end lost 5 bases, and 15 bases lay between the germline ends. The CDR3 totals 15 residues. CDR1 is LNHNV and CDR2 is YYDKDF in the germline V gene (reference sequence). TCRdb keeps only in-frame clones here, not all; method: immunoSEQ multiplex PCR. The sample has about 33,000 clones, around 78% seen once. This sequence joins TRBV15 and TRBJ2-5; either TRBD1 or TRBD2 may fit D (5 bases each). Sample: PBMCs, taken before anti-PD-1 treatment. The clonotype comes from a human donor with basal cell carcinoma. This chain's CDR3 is CATSRSGPLGETQYF. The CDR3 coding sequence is TGTGCCACCAGCAGATCGGGACCCCTGGGGGAGACCCAGTACTTC.